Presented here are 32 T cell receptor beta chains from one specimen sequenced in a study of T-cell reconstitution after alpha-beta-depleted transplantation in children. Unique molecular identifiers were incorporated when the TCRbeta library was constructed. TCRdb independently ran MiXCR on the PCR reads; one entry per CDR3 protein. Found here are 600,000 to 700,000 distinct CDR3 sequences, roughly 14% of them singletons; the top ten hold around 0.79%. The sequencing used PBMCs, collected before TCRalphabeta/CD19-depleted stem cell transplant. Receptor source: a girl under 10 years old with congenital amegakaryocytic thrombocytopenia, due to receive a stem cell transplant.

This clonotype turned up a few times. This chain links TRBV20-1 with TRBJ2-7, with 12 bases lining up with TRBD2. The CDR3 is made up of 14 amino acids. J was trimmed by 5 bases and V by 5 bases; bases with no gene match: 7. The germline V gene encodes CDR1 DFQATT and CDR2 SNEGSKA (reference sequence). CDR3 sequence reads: CSAQLLAGGNEQYF. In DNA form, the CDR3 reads TGCAGTGCTCAGTTACTAGCGGGGGGCAACGAGCAGTACTTC.

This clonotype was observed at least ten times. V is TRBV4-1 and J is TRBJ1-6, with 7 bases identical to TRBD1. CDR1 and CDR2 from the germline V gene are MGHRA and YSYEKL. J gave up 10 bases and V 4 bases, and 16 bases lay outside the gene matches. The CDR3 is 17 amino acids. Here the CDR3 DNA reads TGCGCCAGCAGCCCGGAAACAAGACAGGGTGCTCGATCACCCCTCCACTTT. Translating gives CASSPETRQGARSPLHF.

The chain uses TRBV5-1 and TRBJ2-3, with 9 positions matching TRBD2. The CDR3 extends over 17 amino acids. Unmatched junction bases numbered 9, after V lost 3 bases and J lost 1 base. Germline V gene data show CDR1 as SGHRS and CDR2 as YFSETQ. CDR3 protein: CASSWLIAGAGTDTQYF. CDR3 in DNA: TGCGCCAGCAGCTGGCTCATAGCGGGAGCTGGCACAGATACGCAGTATTTT.

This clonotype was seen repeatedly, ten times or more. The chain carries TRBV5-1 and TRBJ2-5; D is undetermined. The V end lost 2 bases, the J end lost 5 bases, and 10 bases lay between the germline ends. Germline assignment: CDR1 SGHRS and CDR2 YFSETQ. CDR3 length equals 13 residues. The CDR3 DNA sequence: TGCGCCAGCAGCTTTGGCCTGACCGAGACCCAGTACTTC. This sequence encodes CASSFGLTETQYF.

In nucleotides, the CDR3 is TGCAGTGCTACCCCCACTACTAGCGGGAGGCGTCAAGAGACCCAGTACTTC. As protein: CSATPTTSGRRQETQYF. V gene TRBV20-1 combines with J gene TRBJ2-5; the match to TRBD2 covers 12 bases. Germline V CDR1 and CDR2: DFQATT, SNEGSKA (reference sequence). CDR3 length: 17 amino acids. V was pared by 4 bases and J by 2 bases, with 11 bases of the junction left unmatched.

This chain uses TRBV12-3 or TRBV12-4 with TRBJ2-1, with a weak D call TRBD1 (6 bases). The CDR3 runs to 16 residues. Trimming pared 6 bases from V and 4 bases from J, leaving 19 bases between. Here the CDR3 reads CASRGLSGQRYNEQFF. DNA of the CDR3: TGTGCCAGCAGGGGTCTCTCAGGACAGAGATACAATGAGCAGTTCTTC.

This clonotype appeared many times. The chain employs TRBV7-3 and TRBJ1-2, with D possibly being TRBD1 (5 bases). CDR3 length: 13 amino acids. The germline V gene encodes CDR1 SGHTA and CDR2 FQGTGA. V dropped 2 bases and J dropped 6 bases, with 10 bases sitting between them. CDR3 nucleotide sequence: TGTGCCAGCAGCTTAGAAGGACACCATGGCTACACCTTC. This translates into CASSLEGHHGYTF. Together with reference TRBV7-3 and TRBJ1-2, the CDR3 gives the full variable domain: GAGVSQTPSNKVTEKGKYVELRCDPISGHTALYWYRQSLGQGPEFLIYFQGTGAADDSGLPNDRFFAVRPEGSVSTLKIQRTERGDSAVYLCASSLEGHHGYTFGSGTRLTVV.

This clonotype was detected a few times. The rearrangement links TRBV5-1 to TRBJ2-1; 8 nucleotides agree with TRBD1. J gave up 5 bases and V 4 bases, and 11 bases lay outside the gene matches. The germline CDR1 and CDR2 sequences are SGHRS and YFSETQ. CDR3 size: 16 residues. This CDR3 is CASSASGTGPHNEQFF. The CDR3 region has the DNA TGCGCCAGCAGCGCCTCCGGGACAGGACCCCACAATGAGCAGTTCTTC.

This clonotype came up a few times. CDR3 nucleotide sequence: TGTGCCAGCGGGGGGATAGCGGGAGGCCCCAATGAGCAGTTCTTC. It encodes CASGGIAGGPNEQFF. The chain uses TRBV12-3 or TRBV12-4 and TRBJ2-1, with 10 bases lining up with TRBD2. J was trimmed by 6 bases and V by 8 bases; bases with no gene match: 10. This CDR3 has 15 amino acids.

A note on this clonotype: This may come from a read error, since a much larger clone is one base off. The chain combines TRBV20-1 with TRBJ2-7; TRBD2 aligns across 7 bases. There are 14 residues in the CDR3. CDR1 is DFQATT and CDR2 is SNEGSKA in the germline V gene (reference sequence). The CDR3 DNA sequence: TGCAGTGCTAGATTCCAGCGGGGCCCCTACGAGCAGAACTTC. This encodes CSARFQRGPYEQNF.

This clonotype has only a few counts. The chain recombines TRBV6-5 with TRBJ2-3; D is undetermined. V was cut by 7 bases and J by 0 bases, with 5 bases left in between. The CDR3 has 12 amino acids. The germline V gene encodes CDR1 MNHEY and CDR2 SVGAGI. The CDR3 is CASKDSTDTQYF. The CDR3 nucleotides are TGTGCCAGCAAGGACAGCACAGATACGCAGTATTTT.

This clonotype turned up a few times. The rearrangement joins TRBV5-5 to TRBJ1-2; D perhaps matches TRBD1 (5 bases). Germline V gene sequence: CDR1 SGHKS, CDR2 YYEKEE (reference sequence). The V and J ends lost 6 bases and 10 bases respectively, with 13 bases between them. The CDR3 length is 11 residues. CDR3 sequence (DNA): TGTGCCAGCACCGCCCGGGGGGACTACACCTTC. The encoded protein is CASTARGDYTF.

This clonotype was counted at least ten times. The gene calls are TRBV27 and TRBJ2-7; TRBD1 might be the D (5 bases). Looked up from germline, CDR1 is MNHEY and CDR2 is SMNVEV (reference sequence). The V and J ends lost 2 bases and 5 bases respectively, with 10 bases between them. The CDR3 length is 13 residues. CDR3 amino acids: CASSLAGLDEQYF. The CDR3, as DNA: TGTGCCAGCAGTTTAGCAGGGTTGGACGAGCAGTACTTC.

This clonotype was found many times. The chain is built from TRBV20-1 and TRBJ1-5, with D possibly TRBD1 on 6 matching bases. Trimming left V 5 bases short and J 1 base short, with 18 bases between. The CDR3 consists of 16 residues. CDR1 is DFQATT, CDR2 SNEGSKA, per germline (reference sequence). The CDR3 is CSAQIRGQISNQPQHF. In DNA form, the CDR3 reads TGCAGTGCTCAGATCAGGGGTCAGATCAGCAATCAGCCCCAGCATTTT.

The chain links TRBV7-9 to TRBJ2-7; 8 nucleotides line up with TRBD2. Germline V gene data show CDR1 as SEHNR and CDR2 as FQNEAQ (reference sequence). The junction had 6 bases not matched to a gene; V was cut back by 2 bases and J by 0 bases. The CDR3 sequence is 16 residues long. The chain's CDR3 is CASSLSSGVSSYEQYF. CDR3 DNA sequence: TGTGCCAGCAGCTTAAGTAGCGGGGTAAGCTCCTACGAGCAGTACTTC.

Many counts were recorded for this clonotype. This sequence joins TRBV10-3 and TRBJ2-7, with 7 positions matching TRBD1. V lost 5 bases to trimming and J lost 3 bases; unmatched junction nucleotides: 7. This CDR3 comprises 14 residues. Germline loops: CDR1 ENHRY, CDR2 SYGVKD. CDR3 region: CAISSTGDHYEQYF. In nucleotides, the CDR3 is TGTGCCATCAGTTCCACAGGGGACCACTACGAGCAGTACTTC.

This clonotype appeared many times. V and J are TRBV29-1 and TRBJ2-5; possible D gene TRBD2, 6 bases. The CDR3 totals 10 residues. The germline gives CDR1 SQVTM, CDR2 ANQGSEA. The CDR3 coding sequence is TGCACTGCGGGAATGGAGACCCAGTACTTC. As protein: CTAGMETQYF.

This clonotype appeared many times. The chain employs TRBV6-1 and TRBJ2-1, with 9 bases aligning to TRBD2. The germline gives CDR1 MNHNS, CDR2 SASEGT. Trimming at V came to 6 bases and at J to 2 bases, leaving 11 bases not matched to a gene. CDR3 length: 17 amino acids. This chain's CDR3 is CASRELAGLPAYNEQFF. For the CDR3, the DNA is TGTGCCAGCAGAGAACTAGCGGGTTTACCTGCCTACAATGAGCAGTTCTTC.

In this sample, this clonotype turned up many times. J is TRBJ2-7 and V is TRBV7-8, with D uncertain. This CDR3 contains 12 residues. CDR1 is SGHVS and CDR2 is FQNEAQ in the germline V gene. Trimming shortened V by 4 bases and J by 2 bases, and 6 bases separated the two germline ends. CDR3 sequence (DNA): TGTGCCAGCAGCTCTCAGACCTACGAGCAGTACTTC. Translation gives CASSSQTYEQYF.

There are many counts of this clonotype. CDR3 coding DNA: TGCGCCAGCAGCCAACCTACTAGCGACAGATCATACGAGCAGTACTTC. This sequence encodes CASSQPTSDRSYEQYF. The genes are TRBV4-1 and TRBJ2-7; TRBD2 agrees at 7 bases. V lost 2 bases to trimming and J lost 4 bases; unmatched junction nucleotides: 11. The germline gives CDR1 MGHRA, CDR2 YSYEKL. This CDR3 has 16 residues.

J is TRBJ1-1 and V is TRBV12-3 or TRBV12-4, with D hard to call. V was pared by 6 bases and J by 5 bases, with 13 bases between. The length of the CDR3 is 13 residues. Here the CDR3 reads CASRFEARTEAFF. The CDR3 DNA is TGTGCCAGCAGATTTGAGGCGAGGACTGAAGCTTTCTTT.

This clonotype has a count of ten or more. The CDR3 region has the DNA TGCAGCTTCAAGCAAGGGACAAACTCCTACAATGAGCAGTTCTTC. Its protein is CSFKQGTNSYNEQFF. The chain combines TRBV20-1 with TRBJ2-1; tentative D call: TRBD1 (6 bases). The CDR3 is 15 amino acids. CDR1 is DFQATT and CDR2 is SNEGSKA in the germline V gene (reference sequence).

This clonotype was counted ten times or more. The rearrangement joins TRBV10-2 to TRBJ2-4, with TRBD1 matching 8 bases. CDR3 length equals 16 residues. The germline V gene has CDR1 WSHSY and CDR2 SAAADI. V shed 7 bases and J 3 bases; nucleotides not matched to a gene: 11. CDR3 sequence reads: CASTAGQVFGKNIQYF. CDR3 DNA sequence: TGCGCCAGCACCGCGGGACAGGTTTTTGGCAAAAACATTCAGTACTTC.

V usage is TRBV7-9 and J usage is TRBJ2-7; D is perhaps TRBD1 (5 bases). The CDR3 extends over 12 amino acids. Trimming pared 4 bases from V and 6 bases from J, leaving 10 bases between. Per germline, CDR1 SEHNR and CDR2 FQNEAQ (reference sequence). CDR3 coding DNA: TGTGCCAGCAGCTGGGGCTCTAGCGAGCAGTACTTC. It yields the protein CASSWGSSEQYF.

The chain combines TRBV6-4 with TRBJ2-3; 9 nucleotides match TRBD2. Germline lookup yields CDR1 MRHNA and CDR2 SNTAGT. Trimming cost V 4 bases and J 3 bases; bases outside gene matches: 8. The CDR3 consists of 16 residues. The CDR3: CASSVLAGERTDTQYF. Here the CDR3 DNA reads TGTGCCAGCAGTGTGTTAGCGGGAGAGAGAACAGATACGCAGTATTTT.

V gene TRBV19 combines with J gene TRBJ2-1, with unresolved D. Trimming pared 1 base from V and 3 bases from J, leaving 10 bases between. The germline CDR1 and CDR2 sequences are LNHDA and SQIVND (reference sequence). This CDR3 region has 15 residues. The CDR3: CASSIGSGDYNEQFF. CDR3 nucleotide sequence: TGTGCCAGTAGTATAGGTTCTGGTGACTACAATGAGCAGTTCTTC. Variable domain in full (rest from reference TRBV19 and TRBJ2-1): DGGITQSPKYLFRKEGQNVTLSCEQNLNHDAMYWYRQDPGQGLRLIYYSQIVNDFQKGDIAEGYSVSREKKESFPLTVTSAQKNPTAFYLCASSIGSGDYNEQFFGPGTRLTVL.

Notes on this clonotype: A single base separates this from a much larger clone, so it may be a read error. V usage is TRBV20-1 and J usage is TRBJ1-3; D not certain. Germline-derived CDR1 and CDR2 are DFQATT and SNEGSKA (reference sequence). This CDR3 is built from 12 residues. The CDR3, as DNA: TGCAGTGCTAGAGCCCCCGGAAAGACCATATATTTT. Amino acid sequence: CSARAPGKTIYF.

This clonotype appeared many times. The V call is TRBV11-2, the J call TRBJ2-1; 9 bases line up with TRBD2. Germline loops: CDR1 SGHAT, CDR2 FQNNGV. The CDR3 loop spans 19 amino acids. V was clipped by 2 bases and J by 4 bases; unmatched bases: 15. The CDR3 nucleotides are TGTGCCAGCAGCTTAATCGGTGGGCGGCTAGCGGGGACATACAATGAGCAGTTCTTC. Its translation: CASSLIGGRLAGTYNEQFF.

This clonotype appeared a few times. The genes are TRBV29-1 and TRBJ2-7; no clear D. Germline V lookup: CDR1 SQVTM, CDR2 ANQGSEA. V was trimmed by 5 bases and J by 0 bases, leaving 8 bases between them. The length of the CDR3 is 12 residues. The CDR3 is CSVFDNSYEQYF. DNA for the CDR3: TGCAGCGTTTTTGACAACTCCTACGAGCAGTACTTC.

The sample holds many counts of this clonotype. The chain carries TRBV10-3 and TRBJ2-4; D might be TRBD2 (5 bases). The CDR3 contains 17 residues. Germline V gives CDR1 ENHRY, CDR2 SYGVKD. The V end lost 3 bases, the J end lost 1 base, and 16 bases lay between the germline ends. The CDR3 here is CAISENPASGAKNIQYF. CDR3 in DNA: TGTGCCATCAGTGAAAACCCAGCCTCGGGGGCCAAAAACATTCAGTACTTC.

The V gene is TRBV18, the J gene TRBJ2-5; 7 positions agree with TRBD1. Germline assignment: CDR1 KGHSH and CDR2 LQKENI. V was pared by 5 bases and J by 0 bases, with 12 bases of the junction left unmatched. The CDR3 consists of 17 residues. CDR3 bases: TGTGCCAGCTCATCTCGGCAAGGGGGCTTGTACCAAGAGACCCAGTACTTC. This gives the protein CASSSRQGGLYQETQYF. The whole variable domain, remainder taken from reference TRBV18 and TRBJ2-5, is NAGVMQNPRHLVRRRGQEARLRCSPMKGHSHVYWYRQLPEEGLKFMVYLQKENIIDESGMPKERFSAEFPKEGPSILRIQQVVRGDSAAYFCASSSRQGGLYQETQYFGPGTRLLVL.

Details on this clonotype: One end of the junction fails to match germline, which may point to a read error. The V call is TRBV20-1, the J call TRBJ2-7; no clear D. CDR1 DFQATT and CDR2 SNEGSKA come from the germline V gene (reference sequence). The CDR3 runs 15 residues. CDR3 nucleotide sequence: TGCTGTGCTAGTCCCCTGGCGATCAGCTCCTACGAGCAGTACTTC. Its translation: CCASPLAISSYEQYF.